This is a list of T cell receptor beta chains from one sample in a study of blood T cell repertoires in COVID-19. Repertoires were generated with immunoSEQ multiplex PCR, while TCRdb's copy carries only in-frame clones and drops some. The sample shows around 140,000 clones, around 90% of them seen only once. Sample: peripheral blood. The receptors shown here come from a man in his 70s with acute or convalescent COVID-19. CDR3s leave out the opening cysteine and the closing phenylalanine or tryptophan.

V gene	CDR3 length	CDR3 protein
TRBV10-1	11	ASSDGQGYGYT
TRBV14	12	ASSQDRQTYGYT
TRBV20-1	9	SARSAGGQY
TRBV3-1/TRBV3-2	12	ASSHTGTNEKLF
TRBV30	12	AWMIRGMNTEAF
TRBV11-2	13	ASSPARGTYNEQF
TRBV28	12	ASSPSRGNTEAF
TRBV9	15	ASSPRRDSYATGELF
TRBV18	12	ASSPVGRNYGYT
TRBV5-1	12	ASSTRTGGTEAF
TRBV10-1	13	ASSSGTAGTGELF
TRBV5-5	14	ASSNPTGLSGNTIY
TRBV3-1/TRBV3-2	11	ASSPPSTNEQF
TRBV7-9	12	ASSSGGSGNTIY
TRBV3-1/TRBV3-2	12	ASSQETGREKLF
TRBV5-1	14	ASSSPTGTGSEKLF
TRBV5-1	14	ASSPRTVREGEKLF
TRBV6-5	11	ASRSQNSAPLH
TRBV27	11	ASSLLNRVEQY
TRBV19	13	ASSSWDRSYNEQF
TRBV27	12	ASSPAAGNEKLF
TRBV18	13	ASSPTGTAYNEQF
TRBV5-1	13	ASSGGQGFGAEAF
TRBV6-4	14	ASSDSSRFEGSPLH
TRBV19	12	ASSFLGTDSGYT
TRBV6-5	12	ASSSGTSTDTQY
TRBV28	13	ASSTLGATNEKLF
TRBV3-1/TRBV3-2	13	ASSQMPVSNQPQH
TRBV6-1	15	ASSVLRGKRTNEKLF
TRBV3-1/TRBV3-2	13	ASSQDLRVGTEAF
TRBV18	11	ASSPPSVDTQY
TRBV25-1	11	ASTGQGNSPLH
TRBV7-9	14	ASSAFTGGENEKLF
TRBV7-3	13	ASSPGDRLNYGYT
TRBV28	11	ASSLNADTEAF
TRBV19	16	ASSPVLFRTASNQPQH
TRBV19	14	ASTGGSHFPTGELF
TRBV7-3	14	ASSTRAGTNTGELF
TRBV2	13	ASSESQGLNEKLF
TRBV30	12	AWSVDWGRATQY
TRBV27	13	ASSSGGAGEETQY
TRBV6-1	13	ASSEMWESTDTQY
TRBV5-4	14	ASSPGTGGITGELF
TRBV3-1/TRBV3-2	12	ASSQDPDRDGYT
TRBV2	12	ASSPGLADYEQY
TRBV5-1	12	ASARQGFQDEQF
TRBV27	11	ASQGTVNTEAF
TRBV11-2	11	ASSSEYQGEAF
TRBV5-1	14	ASSLDSGQPTSRQY
TRBV15	13	ATSQLAGGLYEQY
TRBV6-6	13	ASSSSHRGNTEAF
TRBV6-5	11	ASSYGTQAEAF
TRBV5-1	12	ASSLASANYEQY